This is a list of T cell receptor beta chains from one sample in a study of cytomegalovirus exposure and HLA in healthy donors. TCRdb's table, derived via immunoSEQ multiplex PCR, lists solely in-frame clones and lacks some. This sample has roughly 110,000 clones, with 65% to 75% found just once. The sequenced material came from PBMCs. Receptors were obtained from a female donor in good health and CMV-seronegative. Each CDR3 is given with its conserved first and last residue. The D gene is left open where the match is weak. A row's size may be missing; if present it is once, few, many or a size class.

v_gene: TRBV29-1; abundance: .; j_gene: TRBJ2-3; d_gene: TRBD2; CDR3nt: TGCAGCGTTGAGCGGCCCATATTCCACGCGGGAGGATCGGGTACGCAGTATTTT; CDR3aa: CSVERPIFHAGGSGTQYF
v_gene: TRBV7-3; abundance: .; j_gene: TRBJ2-5; d_gene: TRBD2; CDR3nt: TGTGCCAGCAGCTTAGGGGCCCGACTAGCGGGAGGGGAGACCCAGTACTTC; CDR3aa: CASSLGARLAGGETQYF
v_gene: TRBV6-6; abundance: few; j_gene: TRBJ2-7; d_gene: .; CDR3nt: TGTGCCAGCAGTTCCTCAAGAGGGGGTTCGGGCGAGCAGTACTTC; CDR3aa: CASSSSRGGSGEQYF
v_gene: TRBV5-1; abundance: .; j_gene: TRBJ2-5; d_gene: .; CDR3nt: TGCGCCAGCAGCTTGGGTGGAGAAGAGACCCAGTACTTC; CDR3aa: CASSLGGEETQYF
v_gene: TRBV6-1; abundance: few; j_gene: TRBJ1-5; d_gene: TRBD1; CDR3nt: TGTGCCAGCAGTGTCGGGCAGGGGGCAAATCAGCCCCAGCATTTT; CDR3aa: CASSVGQGANQPQHF
v_gene: TRBV6-5; abundance: .; j_gene: TRBJ2-7; d_gene: TRBD2; CDR3nt: TGTGCCAGCAGTTACTCGGGACTAGCCTACGAGCAGTACTTC; CDR3aa: CASSYSGLAYEQYF
v_gene: TRBV5-5; abundance: few; j_gene: TRBJ2-7; d_gene: .; CDR3nt: TGTGCCAGCAGCCGGACATCCGGCTACGAGCAGTACTTC; CDR3aa: CASSRTSGYEQYF
v_gene: TRBV6-1; abundance: .; j_gene: TRBJ2-7; d_gene: TRBD1; CDR3nt: TGTGCCAGCAGCCCGATCGGACAGGGGGGCTACGAGCAGTACTTC; CDR3aa: CASSPIGQGGYEQYF
v_gene: TRBV11-3; abundance: .; j_gene: TRBJ2-1; d_gene: TRBD1; CDR3nt: TGTGCCAGCAGCTCGACAGGGGGACCGGACAATGAGCAGTTCTTC; CDR3aa: CASSSTGGPDNEQFF
v_gene: TRBV29-1; abundance: .; j_gene: TRBJ2-7; d_gene: TRBD1; CDR3nt: TGCAGCGTTCACAGGGGAAGTGGCTACGAGCAGTACTTC; CDR3aa: CSVHRGSGYEQYF
v_gene: TRBV4-1; abundance: .; j_gene: TRBJ2-7; d_gene: TRBD2; CDR3nt: TGCGCCAGCAGCCCCCTGGGACTAGCGGGACTCGAGCAGTACTTC; CDR3aa: CASSPLGLAGLEQYF
v_gene: TRBV6-1; abundance: .; j_gene: TRBJ1-1; d_gene: .; CDR3nt: TGTGCCAGCAGGGGAGGTTGGGACGGGACTGAAGCTTTCTTT; CDR3aa: CASRGGWDGTEAFF
v_gene: TRBV29-1; abundance: .; j_gene: TRBJ2-7; d_gene: TRBD1; CDR3nt: TGCAGCGTGGGGACAGGTTACGAGCAGTACTTC; CDR3aa: CSVGTGYEQYF
v_gene: TRBV11-2; abundance: .; j_gene: TRBJ2-7; d_gene: TRBD2; CDR3nt: TGTGCCAGCAGCTCCCCTTTCGGGCTAGCGGGAGGTATCGAGCAGTACTTC; CDR3aa: CASSSPFGLAGGIEQYF
v_gene: TRBV29-1; abundance: .; j_gene: TRBJ2-5; d_gene: .; CDR3nt: TGCAGCGTAGTTGGGGGGGAGACCCAGTACTTC; CDR3aa: CSVVGGETQYF
v_gene: TRBV7-3; abundance: .; j_gene: TRBJ2-1; d_gene: TRBD1; CDR3nt: TGTGCCAGCAGCCCTTACCCACCGGGACAGGGCCTCAATGAGCAGTTCTTC; CDR3aa: CASSPYPPGQGLNEQFF
v_gene: TRBV19; abundance: .; j_gene: TRBJ2-7; d_gene: TRBD2; CDR3nt: TGTGCCAGTAGTATAGATTCTCCTAGCGGGAGCCACGAGCAGTACTTC; CDR3aa: CASSIDSPSGSHEQYF
v_gene: TRBV10-3; abundance: .; j_gene: TRBJ2-7; d_gene: TRBD2; CDR3nt: TGTGCCATCAGTGGCGGGAGTGACCACGAGCAGTACTTC; CDR3aa: CAISGGSDHEQYF
v_gene: TRBV7-2; abundance: .; j_gene: TRBJ2-2; d_gene: .; CDR3nt: TGTGCCAGCAGCTTAATGGCCGGGGTCACCGGGGAGCTGTTTTTT; CDR3aa: CASSLMAGVTGELFF
v_gene: TRBV5-6; abundance: few; j_gene: TRBJ2-1; d_gene: .; CDR3nt: TGTGCCAGCAGCTTCGGTCATGAGCAGTTCTTC; CDR3aa: CASSFGHEQFF
v_gene: TRBV5-1; abundance: .; j_gene: TRBJ1-1; d_gene: TRBD1; CDR3nt: TGCGCCAGCACACGTGGACAGGGAGGGAACACTGAAGCTTTCTTT; CDR3aa: CASTRGQGGNTEAFF
v_gene: TRBV28; abundance: .; j_gene: TRBJ1-5; d_gene: .; CDR3nt: TGTGCCAGCAGCCAGGGTGAGGGGGACGATCAGCCCCAGCATTTT; CDR3aa: CASSQGEGDDQPQHF